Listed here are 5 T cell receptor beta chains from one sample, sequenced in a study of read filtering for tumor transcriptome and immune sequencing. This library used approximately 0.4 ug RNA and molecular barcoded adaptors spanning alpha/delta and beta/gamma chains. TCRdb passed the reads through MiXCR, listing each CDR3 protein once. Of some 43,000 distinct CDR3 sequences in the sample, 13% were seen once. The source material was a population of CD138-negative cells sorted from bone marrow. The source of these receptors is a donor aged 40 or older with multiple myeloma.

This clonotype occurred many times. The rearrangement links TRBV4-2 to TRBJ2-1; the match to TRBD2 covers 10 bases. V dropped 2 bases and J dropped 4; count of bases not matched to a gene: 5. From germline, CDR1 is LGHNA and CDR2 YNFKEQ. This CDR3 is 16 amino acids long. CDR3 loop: CASSQSRTSGYNEQFF. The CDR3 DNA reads TGTGCCAGCAGCCAATCCCGGACTAGCGGTTACAATGAGCAGTTCTTC.

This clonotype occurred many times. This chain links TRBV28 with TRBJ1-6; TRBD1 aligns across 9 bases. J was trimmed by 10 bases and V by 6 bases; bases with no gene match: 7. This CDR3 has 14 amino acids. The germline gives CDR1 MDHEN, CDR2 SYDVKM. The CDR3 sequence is CASSQGQGKSPLHF. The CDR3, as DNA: TGTGCCAGCAGCCAGGGACAGGGCAAATCACCCCTCCACTTT.

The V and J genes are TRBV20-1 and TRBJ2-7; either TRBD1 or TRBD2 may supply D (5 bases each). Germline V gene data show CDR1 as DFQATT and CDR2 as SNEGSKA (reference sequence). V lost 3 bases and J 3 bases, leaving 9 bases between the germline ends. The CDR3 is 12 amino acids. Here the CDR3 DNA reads TGCAGTGCTAGGGCTGGGGGCTACGAGCAGTACTTC. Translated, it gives CSARAGGYEQYF.

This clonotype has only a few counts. The DNA for the CDR3 is TGTGCCAGCAGTTCGGGACAGGGTTGGCAGCCCCAGCATTTT. This sequence encodes CASSSGQGWQPQHF. The chain combines TRBV6-6 with TRBJ1-5; 9 bases align to TRBD1. The CDR3 is 14 residues long. Germline CDR1 is MNHNY and CDR2 is SVGAGI (reference sequence). V was pared by 4 bases and J by 7 bases, with 5 bases of the junction left unmatched.

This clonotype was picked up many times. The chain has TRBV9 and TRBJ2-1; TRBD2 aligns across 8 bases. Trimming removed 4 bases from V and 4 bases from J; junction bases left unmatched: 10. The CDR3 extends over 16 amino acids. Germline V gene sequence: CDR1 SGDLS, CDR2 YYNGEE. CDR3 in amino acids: CASSPRRTSPYNEQFF. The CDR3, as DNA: TGTGCCAGCAGCCCTCGCAGGACTAGCCCTTACAATGAGCAGTTCTTC.